Detailed here is one TCR beta chain. The data belong to a study of blood T cell repertoires in COVID-19. In the source study's methods: How many nucleated cells were present was estimated from reference gene primer amplification. Some clones are missing from TCRdb's copy, which holds only in-frame ones; the method was immunoSEQ multiplex PCR. D and trimming come from the DNA, and the V and J calls and clone size come from that table. The sample contains fewer than 150,000 clones, over 60% of which appear only once. The TCR originated in a man aged 65-85 years with acute or convalescent COVID-19. The specimen was peripheral blood.

The CDR3 sequence: CASSLELGAYNEQFF. The CDR3 region has the DNA TGCGCCAGCAGCTTGGAACTCGGTGCCTACAATGAGCAGTTCTTC. The rearrangement uses TRBV5-1 and TRBJ2-1; D gene ambiguous. This CDR3 has 15 amino acids. Per the germline V gene, CDR1 is SGHRS and CDR2 is YFSETQ. The V end was cut by 0 bases, the J end by 2 bases, with 9 bases between.